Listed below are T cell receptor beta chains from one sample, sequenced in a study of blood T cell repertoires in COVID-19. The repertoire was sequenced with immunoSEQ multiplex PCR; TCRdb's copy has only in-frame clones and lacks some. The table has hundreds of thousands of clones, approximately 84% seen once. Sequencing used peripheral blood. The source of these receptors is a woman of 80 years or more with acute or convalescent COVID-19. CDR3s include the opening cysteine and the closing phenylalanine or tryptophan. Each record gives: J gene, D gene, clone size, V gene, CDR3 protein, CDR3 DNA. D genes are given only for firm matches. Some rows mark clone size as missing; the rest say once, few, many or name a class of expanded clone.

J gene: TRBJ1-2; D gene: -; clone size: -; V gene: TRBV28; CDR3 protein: CASSKRDTENYGYTF; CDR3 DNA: TGTGCCAGCAGTAAACGGGACACCGAAAACTATGGCTACACCTTC
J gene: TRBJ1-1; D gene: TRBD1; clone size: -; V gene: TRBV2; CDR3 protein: CASRGTGLMNTEAFF; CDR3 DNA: TGTGCCAGCCGCGGGACAGGGCTCATGAACACTGAAGCTTTCTTT
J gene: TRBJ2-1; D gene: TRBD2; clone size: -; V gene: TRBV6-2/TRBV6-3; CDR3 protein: CASSRLAGGNEQFF; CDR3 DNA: TGTGCCAGCAGTCGACTAGCGGGAGGGAATGAGCAGTTCTTC
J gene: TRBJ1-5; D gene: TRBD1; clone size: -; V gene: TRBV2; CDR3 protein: CASSPDRGPQPQHF; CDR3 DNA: TGTGCCAGCAGTCCCGACAGGGGGCCTCAGCCCCAGCATTTT
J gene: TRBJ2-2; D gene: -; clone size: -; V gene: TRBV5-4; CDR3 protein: CASSVRRGSDGELFF; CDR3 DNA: TGTGCCAGCAGCGTGCGTCGGGGGTCGGACGGGGAGCTGTTTTTT
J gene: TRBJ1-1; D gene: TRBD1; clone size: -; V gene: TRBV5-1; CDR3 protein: CASRGQGLVTEAFF; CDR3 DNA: TGCGCCAGCAGGGGACAGGGCTTGGTCACTGAAGCTTTCTTT
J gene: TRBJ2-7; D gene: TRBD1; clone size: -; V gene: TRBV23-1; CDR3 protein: CASSRNRGLSYEQYF; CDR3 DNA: TGCGCCAGCAGTCGGAACAGGGGGCTGAGCTACGAGCAGTACTTC
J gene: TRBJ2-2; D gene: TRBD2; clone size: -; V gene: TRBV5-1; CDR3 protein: CASSASGLAVNTGELFF; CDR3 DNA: TGCGCCAGCAGCGCCTCGGGACTAGCGGTGAACACCGGGGAGCTGTTTTTT
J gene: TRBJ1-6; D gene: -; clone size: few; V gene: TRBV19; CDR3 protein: CASTLDGESSYNSPLHF; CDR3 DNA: TGTGCCAGTACCTTAGACGGAGAGAGCTCCTATAATTCACCCCTCCACTTT
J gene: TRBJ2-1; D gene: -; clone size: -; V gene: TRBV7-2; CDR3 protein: CASSFQGISYNEQFF; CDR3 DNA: TGTGCCAGCAGCTTCCAGGGGATATCCTACAATGAGCAGTTCTTC
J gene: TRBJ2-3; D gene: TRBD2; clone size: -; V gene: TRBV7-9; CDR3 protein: CASSAQRGGGPDTQYF; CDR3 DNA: TGTGCCAGCAGCGCCCAGCGGGGGGGCGGGCCAGATACGCAGTATTTT
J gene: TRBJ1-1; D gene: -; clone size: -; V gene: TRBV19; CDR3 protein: CASNYPRNTEAFF; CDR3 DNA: TGTGCCAGTAATTATCCGAGGAACACTGAAGCTTTCTTT
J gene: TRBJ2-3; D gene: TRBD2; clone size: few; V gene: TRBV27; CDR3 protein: CASRYSGGAGTDTQYF; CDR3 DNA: TGTGCCAGCAGATATAGCGGGGGGGCGGGGACAGATACGCAGTATTTT
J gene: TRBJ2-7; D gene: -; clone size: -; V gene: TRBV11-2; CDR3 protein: CASSLTGIHEQYF; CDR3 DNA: TGTGCCAGCAGCTTAACAGGGATCCACGAGCAGTACTTC
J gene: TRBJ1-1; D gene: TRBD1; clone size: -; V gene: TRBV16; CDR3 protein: CASSGNRGRNTEAFF; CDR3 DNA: TGTGCCAGCAGCGGGAACAGGGGGCGAAACACTGAAGCTTTCTTT
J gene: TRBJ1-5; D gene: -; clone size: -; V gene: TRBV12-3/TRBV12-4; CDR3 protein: CASAEPGQPQHF; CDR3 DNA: TGTGCCAGCGCCGAACCCGGGCAGCCCCAGCATTTT
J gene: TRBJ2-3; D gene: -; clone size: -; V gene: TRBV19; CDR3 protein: CASSRTGRALTDTQYF; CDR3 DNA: TGTGCCAGTAGTAGGACAGGGAGGGCACTGACAGATACGCAGTATTTT
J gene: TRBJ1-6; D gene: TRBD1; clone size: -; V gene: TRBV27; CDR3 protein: CASSAVVGTGVAPLHF; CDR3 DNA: TGTGCCAGCAGTGCGGTTGTTGGGACAGGGGTTGCACCCCTCCACTTT
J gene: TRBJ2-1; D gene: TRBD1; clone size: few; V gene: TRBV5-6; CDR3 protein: CASSSQGADEQFF; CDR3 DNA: TGTGCCAGCAGCTCTCAGGGGGCGGATGAGCAGTTCTTC
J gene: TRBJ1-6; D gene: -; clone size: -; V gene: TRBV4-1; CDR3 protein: CASSRIPTENYNSPLHF; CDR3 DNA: TGCGCCAGCAGCCGGATACCGACAGAAAACTATAATTCACCCCTCCACTTT
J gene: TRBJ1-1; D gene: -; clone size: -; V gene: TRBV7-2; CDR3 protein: CASSLAVGLEAFF; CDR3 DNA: TGTGCCAGCAGCTTAGCGGTGGGACTTGAAGCTTTCTTT
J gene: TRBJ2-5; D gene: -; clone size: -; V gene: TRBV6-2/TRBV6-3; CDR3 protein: CASSYTAGGLQTQYF; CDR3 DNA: TGTGCCAGCAGTTACACGGCAGGGGGGCTTCAGACCCAGTACTTC